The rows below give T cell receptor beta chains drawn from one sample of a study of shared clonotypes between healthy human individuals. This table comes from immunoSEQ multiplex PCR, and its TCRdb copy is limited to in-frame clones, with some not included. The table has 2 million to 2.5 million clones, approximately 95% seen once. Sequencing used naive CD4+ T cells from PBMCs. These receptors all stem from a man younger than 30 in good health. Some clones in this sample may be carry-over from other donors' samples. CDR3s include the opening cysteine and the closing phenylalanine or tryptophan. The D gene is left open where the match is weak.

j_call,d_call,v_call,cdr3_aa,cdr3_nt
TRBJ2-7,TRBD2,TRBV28,CASSFISGTSGRQAEEQYF,TGTGCCAGCAGTTTTATCTCCGGGACTAGCGGGAGGCAAGCGGAGGAGCAGTACTTC
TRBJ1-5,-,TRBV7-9,CASSSAGDEGNQPQHF,TGTGCCAGCAGCTCGGCAGGGGACGAAGGCAATCAGCCCCAGCATTTT
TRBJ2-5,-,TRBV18,CASSARDYQETQYF,TGTGCCAGCTCAGCCCGGGACTACCAAGAGACCCAGTACTTC
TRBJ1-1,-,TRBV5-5,CASSMQGLGNTEAFF,TGTGCCAGCAGCATGCAGGGGCTGGGGAACACTGAAGCTTTCTTT
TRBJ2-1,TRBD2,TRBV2,CASRRRLAGGDSYNEQFF,TGTGCCAGCAGACGTCGGCTAGCGGGAGGCGACTCCTACAATGAGCAGTTCTTC
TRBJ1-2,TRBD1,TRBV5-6,CASSLVESGGKGYTF,TGTGCCAGCAGCTTGGTGGAATCAGGGGGCAAAGGCTACACCTTC
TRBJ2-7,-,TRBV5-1,CASSSGRGTNLIHF,TGCGCCAGCAGCTCCGGACGGGGTACCAACCTTATCCACTTC
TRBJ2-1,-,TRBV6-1,CASSKAGPYILNYNEQFF,TGTGCCAGCAGTAAAGCCGGGCCCTATATCTTGAACTACAATGAGCAGTTCTTC
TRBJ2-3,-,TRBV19,CASSVASADTQYF,TGTGCCAGTAGTGTGGCATCCGCAGATACGCAGTATTTT
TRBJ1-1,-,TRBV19,CASSPQGKYTEAFF,TGTGCCAGTAGCCCACAGGGAAAGTACACTGAAGCTTTCTTT
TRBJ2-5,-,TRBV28,CASSTSGLIQETQYF,-
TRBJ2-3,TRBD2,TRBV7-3,CASSSGLAGLDTQYF,TGTGCCAGCAGCTCGGGACTAGCGGGTCTGGATACGCAGTATTTT